The 24 T cell receptor beta chains below were found in one sample sequenced in a study of blood T cell repertoires in COVID-19. The method was immunoSEQ multiplex PCR; TCRdb's version includes in-frame clones alone and lacks a portion of them. Of about 320,000 clones in the sample, over 90% were seen once. The sequencing sample was made of PBMCs or T cells enriched from blood (not recorded which). The source of these receptors is a woman aged 25 to 45 who had been exposed to COVID-19.

The chain couples TRBV4-2 to TRBJ2-5, with 12 bases lining up with TRBD2. The V gene end was trimmed by 1 base and the J gene end by 0 bases; junction bases not matched to a gene: 12. CDR3 length equals 20 residues. CDR1 is LGHNA, CDR2 YNFKEQ, per germline. The CDR3 DNA reads as TGTGCCAGCAGCCAAGCTTCCGACGGACTAGCGGGGCCGTACCAAGAGACCCAGTACTTC. Its protein is CASSQASDGLAGPYQETQYF.

V and J are TRBV3-1 (or the pseudogene TRBV3-2) and TRBJ2-3, with 8 bases aligning to TRBD2. Trimming removed 4 bases from V and 2 bases from J; junction bases left unmatched: 8. CDR1 LGHDT and CDR2 YNNKEL come from the germline V gene (reference sequence). The CDR3 covers 16 residues. CDR3: CASSLSSGAVTDTQYF. The CDR3 region has the DNA TGTGCCAGCAGCCTTAGTAGCGGGGCCGTCACAGATACGCAGTATTTT.

The chain joins TRBV7-2 to TRBJ2-5; D is unclear. CDR1 and CDR2 (germline): SGHTA, FQGNSA. V lost 2 bases and J 5 bases, leaving 6 bases between the germline ends. The CDR3 runs 12 residues. For the CDR3, the DNA is TGTGCCAGCAGCTTATTGCGGGAGACCCAGTACTTC. The encoded protein is CASSLLRETQYF. The whole variable domain, remainder taken from reference TRBV7-2 and TRBJ2-5, is GAGVSQSPSNKVTEKGKDVELRCDPISGHTALYWYRQSLGQGLEFLIYFQGNSAPDKSGLPSDRFSAERTGGSVSTLTIQRTQQEDSAVYLCASSLLRETQYFGPGTRLLVL.

The rearrangement uses TRBV19 and TRBJ2-5; 9 bases are a match to TRBD1. The CDR3 runs to 16 residues. CDR1 LNHDA and CDR2 SQIVND come from the germline V gene (reference sequence). The V segment lost 3 bases and the J segment 1 base; nucleotides outside the gene matches: 6. The CDR3 sequence: CASSIRTGAIQETQYF. In DNA, the CDR3 is TGTGCCAGTAGTATCCGGACAGGGGCTATCCAAGAGACCCAGTACTTC.

The J gene is TRBJ1-3, the V gene TRBV7-6, with unresolved D. The germline CDR1 and CDR2 sequences are SGHVS and FNYEAQ. Deletions cut 3 bases from V and 0 bases from J, with 9 bases between. The CDR3 runs to 15 residues. The CDR3: CASSLRVSSGNTIYF. CDR3 in DNA: TGTGCCAGCAGCTTGCGGGTGAGCTCTGGAAACACCATATATTTT.

This clone was seen only a few times. This rearrangement joins TRBV15 to TRBJ1-5; 12 positions agree with TRBD1. CDR1 is LNHNV, CDR2 YYDKDF, per germline (reference sequence). CDR3 length: 15 amino acids. J was trimmed by 4 bases and V by 3 bases; bases with no gene match: 1. The CDR3 loop reads CATSRGQGANQPQHF. CDR3 nucleotide sequence: TGTGCCACCAGCAGGGGACAGGGGGCAAATCAGCCCCAGCATTTT.

V usage is TRBV5-1 and J usage is TRBJ1-2; 7 positions agree with TRBD1. Losses at the gene ends were 0 bases for V and 8 bases for J; bases not matched to a gene: 7. Germline V gives CDR1 SGHRS, CDR2 YFSETQ. The CDR3 runs to 14 residues. CDR3: CASSLGVQGWGYTF. In nucleotides, the CDR3 is TGCGCCAGCAGCTTGGGCGTACAGGGGTGGGGCTACACCTTC.

The genes are TRBV4-1 and TRBJ2-1, with TRBD2 matching 8 bases. V shed 1 base, J shed 5 bases, and the junction held 4 bases outside the gene matches. The germline V gene has CDR1 MGHRA and CDR2 YSYEKL. This CDR3 has 15 amino acids. Here the CDR3 reads CASSQVNGGDNEQFF. In DNA form, the CDR3 reads TGCGCCAGCAGCCAAGTAAACGGGGGGGACAATGAGCAGTTCTTC.

The J gene is TRBJ1-5, the V gene TRBV23-1; D remains unclear. TRBV23-1 is an open reading frame, and its role is uncertain. V dropped 7 bases and J dropped 5 bases, with 9 bases sitting between them. The CDR3 contains 12 residues. CDR3 nucleotides: TGCGCCAGCACCATCGGGGATCAGCCCCAGCATTTT. Translated, it gives CASTIGDQPQHF.

This chain joins TRBV7-9 and TRBJ2-1, with no clear D. The germline V and J ends were trimmed by 1 base and 0 bases, with 16 bases remaining between them. Germline V gives CDR1 SEHNR, CDR2 FQNEAQ (reference sequence). The CDR3 has 18 residues. The CDR3 spells CASSLGLPRTGSYNEQFF. The CDR3 region has the DNA TGTGCCAGCAGCTTAGGGCTTCCTAGAACGGGCTCCTACAATGAGCAGTTCTTC.

The V and J genes are TRBV7-2 and TRBJ1-1; TRBD1 agrees at 8 bases. Germline V lookup: CDR1 SGHTA, CDR2 FQGNSA. Trimming removed 6 bases from V and 5 bases from J; junction bases left unmatched: 8. The CDR3 consists of 14 residues. CDR3 nucleotides: TGTGCCAGCAGTTCCCAGACAGGGGTTACTGAAGCTTTCTTT. Protein product: CASSSQTGVTEAFF.

This sequence joins TRBV11-2 and TRBJ1-1, with TRBD1 identical over 7 bases. Unmatched junction bases numbered 5, after V lost 5 bases and J lost 5 bases. This CDR3 is 13 amino acids long. Germline values: CDR1 SGHAT, CDR2 FQNNGV. The CDR3 region has the DNA TGTGCCAGCAGCCCCGACAGGGTTACTGAAGCTTTCTTT. This translates into CASSPDRVTEAFF.

The V gene is TRBV9, the J gene TRBJ1-2; D is uncertain. V was cut by 0 bases and J by 2 bases, with 11 bases left in between. Germline CDR1 and CDR2: SGDLS and YYNGEE. The CDR3 has 15 residues. CDR3 sequence: CASSVGGGNNYGYTF. CDR3 sequence (DNA): TGTGCCAGCAGCGTAGGGGGAGGGAACAACTATGGCTACACCTTC.

The gene calls are TRBV18 and TRBJ1-1; D possibly corresponds to TRBD1 (6 bases). From germline, CDR1 is KGHSH and CDR2 LQKENI. CDR3 length: 17 residues. V lost 7 bases and J 1 base, leaving 22 bases between the germline ends. The CDR3: CASFHRDRFRRNTEAFF. The CDR3 DNA sequence: TGTGCCAGCTTCCACAGGGATAGATTTCGTCGGAACACTGAAGCTTTCTTT.

V and J are TRBV29-1 and TRBJ1-2, with D perhaps matching TRBD1 (5 bases). This CDR3 is 15 amino acids long. Germline CDR1 SQVTM, CDR2 ANQGSEA. The V gene lost 5 bases and the J gene lost 2 bases, with 18 bases spanning the gap. CDR3 residues: CSVFPSTEYNYGYTF. The CDR3, as DNA: TGCAGCGTTTTTCCGTCGACAGAATACAACTATGGCTACACCTTC. Filled out from reference TRBV29-1 and TRBJ1-2, the complete variable domain reads SAVISQKPSRDICQRGTSLTIQCQVDSQVTMMFWYRQQPGQSLTLIATANQGSEATYESGFVIDKFPISRPNLTFSTLTVSNMSPEDSSIYLCSVFPSTEYNYGYTFGSGTRLTVV.

There are many counts of this clone. The J gene is TRBJ2-7, the V gene TRBV11-2; no clear D gene. The CDR3 totals 14 residues. The ends were cut back, 2 bases at V and 5 bases at J, with 13 bases in the middle. Germline V gene sequence: CDR1 SGHAT, CDR2 FQNNGV. The CDR3 DNA follows: TGTGCCAGCAGCTTATTCGGAGAACTCAACGAGCAGTACTTC. It encodes CASSLFGELNEQYF.

Worth noting for this clone: Relative to the germline gene, one junction end is altered; a read error may explain this. The chain employs TRBV2 and TRBJ1-4; D is unclear. The CDR3 has 12 amino acids. Germline lookup yields CDR1 SNHLY and CDR2 FYNNEI. DNA of the CDR3: TGTGCCAGCAGTGGTTTGTCTGACGGACTGGTCTTT. It encodes CASSGLSDGLVF.

V usage is TRBV2 and J usage is TRBJ1-1, with D possibly TRBD1 on 5 matching bases. The germline V gene encodes CDR1 SNHLY and CDR2 FYNNEI. The CDR3 loop spans 15 amino acids. V gave up 1 base and J gave up 4 bases, with 13 bases separating them. The CDR3 spells CASSEEGRLSTEAFF. In nucleotides, the CDR3 is TGTGCCAGCAGTGAAGAGGGGAGGCTTAGCACTGAAGCTTTCTTT.

As DNA, the CDR3 is TGTGCCAGCAGCTGGACTGCTTATAACTATGGCTACACCTTC. Amino acid sequence: CASSWTAYNYGYTF. The J gene is TRBJ1-2, the V gene TRBV5-8; D unresolved. CDR1 is SGHTS and CDR2 is YDEGEE in the germline V gene. CDR3 length: 14 amino acids. Trimming pared 3 bases from V and 1 base from J, leaving 10 bases between.

This clone has a handful of counts. V usage is TRBV9 and J usage is TRBJ1-5; D remains ambiguous. The CDR3 runs 15 residues. V was shortened by 0 bases and J by 7 bases, with 14 bases between the two germline ends. Germline V CDR1 and CDR2: SGDLS, YYNGEE. The CDR3: CASSVGIGVQQPQHF. As DNA, the CDR3 is TGTGCCAGCAGCGTAGGCATCGGGGTTCAACAGCCCCAGCATTTT.

This CDR3 is CASSLPPGETQYF. DNA of the CDR3: TGCGCCAGCAGCTTACCCCCCGGTGAGACCCAGTACTTC. The chain is built from TRBV5-1 and TRBJ2-5; D is ambiguous. Trimming took 2 bases from V and 5 from J, leaving 10 bases between them. CDR3 length: 13 residues. The germline V gene encodes CDR1 SGHRS and CDR2 YFSETQ.

The chain links TRBV7-2 to TRBJ1-1, with 10 bases matching TRBD1. The CDR3 sequence is 15 residues long. Germline V CDR1 and CDR2: SGHTA, FQGNSA. Trimming removed 1 base from V and 6 bases from J; junction bases left unmatched: 5. In nucleotides, the CDR3 is TGTGCCAGCAGCTTAGTGGGACAGGGGATCGCTGAAGCTTTCTTT. It translates to CASSLVGQGIAEAFF.

V is TRBV19 and J is TRBJ2-7; D not certain. V lost 9 bases and J lost 5, with 11 bases in between. Germline CDR1 reads LNHDA; CDR2 reads SQIVND (reference sequence). This CDR3 has 11 residues. The CDR3 DNA follows: TGTGCCAGCACCGACTTCCACGAGCAGTACTTC. As protein: CASTDFHEQYF. Using reference TRBV19 and TRBJ2-7 for the parts outside the CDR3, the full variable domain is DGGITQSPKYLFRKEGQNVTLSCEQNLNHDAMYWYRQDPGQGLRLIYYSQIVNDFQKGDIAEGYSVSREKKESFPLTVTSAQKNPTAFYLCASTDFHEQYFGPGTRLTVT.

This clone was recorded once. The chain combines TRBV14 with TRBJ2-1, with D possibly TRBD2 on 5 matching bases. Trimming left V 5 bases short and J 0 bases short, with 14 bases between. The CDR3 is made up of 16 amino acids. Germline V CDR1 and CDR2: SGHDN, FVKESK. The chain's CDR3 is CASSGLFMSSYNEQFF. The DNA of the CDR3 is TGTGCCAGCAGCGGACTGTTTATGAGCTCCTACAATGAGCAGTTCTTC.